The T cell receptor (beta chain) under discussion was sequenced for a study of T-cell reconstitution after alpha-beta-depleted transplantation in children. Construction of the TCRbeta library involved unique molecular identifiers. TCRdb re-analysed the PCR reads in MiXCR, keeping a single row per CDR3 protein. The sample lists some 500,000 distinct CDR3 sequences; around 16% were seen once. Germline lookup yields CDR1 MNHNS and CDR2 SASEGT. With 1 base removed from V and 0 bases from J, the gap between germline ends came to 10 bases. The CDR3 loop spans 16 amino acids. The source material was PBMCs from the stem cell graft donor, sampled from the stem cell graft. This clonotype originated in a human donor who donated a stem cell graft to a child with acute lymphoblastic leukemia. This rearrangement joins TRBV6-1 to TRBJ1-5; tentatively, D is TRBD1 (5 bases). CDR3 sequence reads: CASSEVRQYSNQPQHF. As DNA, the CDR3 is TGTGCCAGCAGTGAAGTTCGACAGTATAGCAATCAGCCCCAGCATTTT.